A single sample is the source of the 20 T cell receptor beta chains below, sequenced in a study of blood T cells in healthy people across ages (dated by TCRdb to between 2015 and 2016). Receptor libraries were prepared by 5' RACE. The sample was run on an Illumina HiSeq 2500. A second PCR of roughly 6 to 11 cycles was performed with a sample-barcoded 5' primer and a J-beta primer mix. The raw public data were reprocessed by TCRdb itself: fastp quality trimming at Q25, MiXCR clonotype calling, in-frame beta chains only. Rows merge per CDR3 protein into single entries with the most common DNA and genes. The sample profile shows roughly 680,000 distinct CDR3 sequences; about 50% of them were found once. Clones ranked in the top ten supply about 13% of the sample. The sequencing input was blood. The receptors stem from an elderly woman in good health.

This clonotype was recorded many times. The chain employs TRBV5-1 and TRBJ2-3, with 8 bases matching TRBD1. This CDR3 contains 15 residues. Per germline, CDR1 SGHRS and CDR2 YFSETQ. Losses at the gene ends were 5 bases for V and 2 bases for J; bases not matched to a gene: 7. DNA of the CDR3: TGCGCCAGCAGGGACAGGGCCGAGGTCACAGATACGCAGTATTTT. Translating it yields CASRDRAEVTDTQYF.

Regarding this clonotype: A single base separates this from a much larger clone, so it may be a read error. The genes are TRBV29-1 and TRBJ2-1; D is possibly TRBD1 (7 bases). The V end lost 6 bases, the J end lost 2 bases, and 14 bases lay between the germline ends. CDR1 SQVTM and CDR2 ANQGSEA come from the germline V gene. The CDR3 runs to 14 residues. CDR3 in amino acids: CSVGGQLAYNEQFF. In nucleotides, the CDR3 is TGCAGCGTGGGGGGACAGCTAGCCTACAATGAGCAGTTCTTC.

The rearrangement joins TRBV4-1 to TRBJ1-5; D might be TRBD1 (5 bases). V was pared by 4 bases and J by 5 bases, with 15 bases between. Per germline, CDR1 MGHRA and CDR2 YSYEKL. The CDR3 runs to 15 residues. The CDR3 DNA follows: TGCGCCAGCAGCCCCGACGGGGCTGGGCATCAGCCCCAGCATTTT. Translation: CASSPDGAGHQPQHF.

This clonotype was counted only a few times. V and J are TRBV20-1 and TRBJ2-3; 11 nucleotides line up with TRBD2. Trimming removed 6 bases from V and 4 bases from J; junction bases left unmatched: 6. This CDR3 comprises 14 residues. The germline V gene encodes CDR1 DFQATT and CDR2 SNEGSKA (reference sequence). The CDR3 DNA reads as TGCAGTGCCCCAACTAGCGGGAGCGCAGATACGCAGTATTTT. Protein product: CSAPTSGSADTQYF.

The rearrangement uses TRBV2 and TRBJ2-5, with 8 bases aligning to TRBD1. The J call may be faulty, since TRBJ2-7 better matches the DNA end. Germline V gene data show CDR1 as SNHLY and CDR2 as FYNNEI. The CDR3 extends over 13 amino acids. DNA for the CDR3: TGTGCCAGCAGTGAGGACAGGGCTGGCGAGCAGTACTTC. Translated, it gives CASSEDRAGEQYF.

The rearrangement joins TRBV12-3 or TRBV12-4 to TRBJ1-3, with TRBD1 identical over 7 bases. Trimming cost V 6 bases and J 4 bases; bases outside gene matches: 3. CDR3 size: 13 residues. DNA for the CDR3: TGTGCCAGCAGCAAGACAGGGGGAAACACCATATATTTT. This translates into CASSKTGGNTIYF.

This chain connects TRBV12-3 or TRBV12-4 to TRBJ2-4; D uncertain. The CDR3 has 14 residues. With 3 bases removed from V and 3 bases from J, the gap between germline ends came to 9 bases. CDR3 region: CASSFSVLKNIQYF. The CDR3, as DNA: TGTGCCAGCAGTTTTTCGGTCCTCAAAAACATTCAGTACTTC.

J is TRBJ1-4 and V is TRBV7-9, with D possibly TRBD1 on 6 matching bases. The CDR3 sequence is 15 residues long. Germline V CDR1 and CDR2: SEHNR, FQNEAQ (reference sequence). Trimming took off 5 bases at V and 5 bases at J, with 15 bases between the two ends. This chain's CDR3 is CASSQSGVVNEKLFF. DNA of the CDR3: TGTGCCAGCAGCCAATCAGGGGTGGTGAATGAAAAACTGTTTTTT.

The rearrangement links TRBV3-1 to TRBJ2-4; D might be TRBD1 (6 bases). The J call could be wrong; TRBJ2-7 is a better fit for the DNA end. Germline V gives CDR1 LGHDT, CDR2 YNNKEL (reference sequence). The CDR3 totals 15 residues. CDR3 sequence (DNA): TGTGCCAGCAGCCAAGATCGGGGACACTTCTACGAGCAGTACTTC. The encoded protein is CASSQDRGHFYEQYF.

As concerns this clonotype: One junction end disagrees with the germline gene, perhaps due to a read error. This chain links TRBV15 with TRBJ2-3; tentatively, D is TRBD2 (5 bases). The germline gives CDR1 LNHNV, CDR2 YYDKDF (reference sequence). The CDR3 is 13 residues long. CDR3 amino acids: CATNRGGADTQYF. DNA for the CDR3: TGTGCCACCAACAGAGGAGGCGCAGATACGCAGTATTTT.

V and J are TRBV7-9 and TRBJ2-6; D ambiguous. Per germline, CDR1 SEHNR and CDR2 FQNEAQ (reference sequence). V was trimmed by 0 bases and J by 0 bases, leaving 9 bases between them. This CDR3 spans 17 amino acids. The CDR3 is CASSLAIPHSGANVLTF. CDR3 bases: TGTGCCAGCAGCTTAGCCATACCGCACTCTGGGGCCAACGTCCTGACTTTC.

The V gene is TRBV4-1, the J gene TRBJ2-1; tentatively, D is TRBD1 (7 bases). The V and J ends lost 0 bases and 5 bases respectively, with 14 bases between them. The CDR3 sequence is 16 residues long. Looked up from germline, CDR1 is MGHRA and CDR2 is YSYEKL. CDR3 in DNA: TGCGCCAGCAGCCAAGACAGGGGGGCCCTAGACAATGAGCAGTTCTTC. Translating gives CASSQDRGALDNEQFF.

A single count supports this clonotype. The gene calls are TRBV7-2 and TRBJ2-3, with D perhaps TRBD1 (5 bases). V was shortened by 3 bases and J by 3 bases, with 10 bases between the two germline ends. Germline V CDR1 and CDR2: SGHTA, FQGNSA. The CDR3 consists of 14 residues. The CDR3 nucleotides read TGTGCCAGCAGCTTGGGGAAGGGGACAGATACGCAGTATTTT. Residues: CASSLGKGTDTQYF.

This clonotype came up a few times. This chain joins TRBV2 and TRBJ2-1; perhaps TRBD2 as D (6 bases). The DNA end lines up better with TRBJ2-7; the J call may be wrong. Germline V CDR1 and CDR2: SNHLY, FYNNEI. The CDR3 is made up of 15 amino acids. The DNA of the CDR3 is TGTGCCAGCAGAGACCGATGGGACTCCTACAATGAGCAGTACTTC. This sequence encodes CASRDRWDSYNEQYF.

V and J are TRBV20-1 and TRBJ2-3; 11 bases agree with TRBD2. Per germline, CDR1 DFQATT and CDR2 SNEGSKA (reference sequence). This CDR3 spans 19 amino acids. V lost 1 base and J lost 0; bases outside the gene matches: 12. The CDR3 DNA is TGCAGTGCTAGAGGCTCCGGGACTAGCGGAGTGACTAGCACAGATACGCAGTATTTT. This codes for CSARGSGTSGVTSTDTQYF.

The chain links TRBV5-1 to TRBJ2-5, with 8 nucleotides matching TRBD1. TRBJ2-7 explains the end of the DNA better; the J call may be wrong. The CDR3 has 12 amino acids. CDR1 is SGHRS, CDR2 YFSETQ, per germline. CDR3 nucleotide sequence: TGCGCCAGCAGCACTGGACAGGGCGAGCAGTACTTC. Translated, it gives CASSTGQGEQYF.

As regards this clonotype: Given a much more abundant clone one base away, this may be a read error. The rearrangement uses TRBV29-1 and TRBJ1-5, with unresolved D. Germline-derived CDR1 and CDR2 are SQVTM and ANQGSEA. The CDR3 extends over 13 amino acids. V was trimmed by 7 bases and J by 0 bases, leaving 10 bases between them. CDR3 DNA sequence: TGCAGCGCTGCAGTGAATAGCAATCAGCCCCAGCATTTT. Its translation: CSAAVNSNQPQHF.

This clonotype was picked up a small number of times. The V gene is TRBV12-3 or TRBV12-4, the J gene TRBJ1-1, with D possibly being TRBD1 (6 bases). This CDR3 is built from 13 residues. The V end lost 6 bases, the J end lost 4 bases, and 12 bases lay between the germline ends. In DNA, the CDR3 is TGTGCCAGCAGCCAAACAGGGTCCACTGAAGCTTTCTTT. Amino acids: CASSQTGSTEAFF.

The sample holds a few counts of this clonotype. The rearrangement joins TRBV6-5 to TRBJ2-2, with D tentatively TRBD2 (5 bases). Germline values: CDR1 MNHEY, CDR2 SVGAGI. The CDR3 runs 16 residues. Trimming removed 6 bases from V and 0 bases from J, with 14 bases in between. This CDR3 is CASSSRTLTNTGELFF. The CDR3 DNA sequence: TGTGCCAGCAGCTCCCGGACTCTTACGAACACCGGGGAGCTGTTTTTT.

This chain uses TRBV4-2 with TRBJ2-4; tentative D call: TRBD2 (5 bases). The end of the DNA aligns better with TRBJ2-7, so the J call may be wrong. Germline V gene sequence: CDR1 LGHNA, CDR2 YNFKEQ. CDR3 size: 14 residues. CDR3 amino acids: CASSQRDLNYEQYF. The DNA for the CDR3 is TGTGCCAGCAGCCAACGGGATCTCAACTACGAGCAGTACTTC.